This TCR beta chain was documented in a study of identical twins (dated by TCRdb to 2016 to 2017). In the study overall: To test whether fetal clonotypes persist, the study used deep sequencing on TCR alpha and beta repertoires from monozygotic twins, unrelated adults of various ages, and cord blood. To rule out contamination, replicate twin experiments were performed at different times with different library preparation protocols. Study-wide conclusions, independent of this receptor: Because the same donors could not be followed over many years, conclusions were based on cross-sectional statistical analysis. Compared with coincidental sharing between unrelated individuals, out-of-frame TCR alpha sequences shared between twins showed an excess of sequences with low generation probability. Fewer insertions were carried by abundant cord blood beta clonotypes, a similar but weaker trend appeared in young adult naive repertoires, and no such trend appeared in memory repertoires. Zero-insertion analyses could be partly confounded by invariant T cells such as MAIT and iNKT, though diverse VJ usage argued against such confounding for most clonotypes. Out-of-frame TCR alpha sharing in monozygotic twins was systematically underestimated by recombination models, whereas sharing between unrelated individuals was in agreement with the recombination models. A weaker excess of twin sharing was found in beta out-of-frame sequences because the signal-to-noise ratio was lowered by fewer shared sequences.

Its CDR3 holds 14 amino acids, cysteine through phenylalanine. CDR3 DNA only is kept here, 42 bases in frame from base 1. V is cut by 6 bases and J by 9 bases, and the space between the germline ends is 15 bases. Based on the germline V gene (reference sequence), the CDR1 and CDR2 sequences are MNHEY and SMNVEV. The library was produced with 5' RACE. Sequencing took place on an Illumina HiSeq 2000. Template switching introduced a universal primer binding site; the final cDNA contained a unique molecular identifier, enabling accurate counting of TCR cDNA molecules. Specific primers in the conserved constant-segment region were used to synthesize first-strand cDNA for TCR alpha and beta chains. To control for contamination, each cDNA library was double barcoded with a SMART-Mk sample barcode plus Illumina barcodes. TruSeq adapter sequences, together with Illumina sample barcodes, were added in two successive PCR steps. The TCR alpha and beta cDNA libraries were sequenced on the Illumina HiSeq platform using custom primers. On the authors' methods: MiGEC processed the raw reads to extract unique molecular identifiers, while MiXCR was used to determine the CDR3 positions. Recombination models were inferred per individual with the repgenHMM and IGoR tools using an EM algorithm. Shared clonotypes were analyzed with the tcR package in R, and sharing was normalized by the product of cloneset sizes. Out-of-frame nonproductive sequences were analyzed to study raw recombination free of thymic and clonal selection effects. TCRdb reran the public reads through fastp at Q25 and MiXCR, keeping productive beta chains. Each entry merges the rows of one CDR3 protein and shows their most common DNA and genes. Clone size and V and J calls follow TCRdb, not the original study. In this sample the table shows 1.5 million to 2 million distinct CDR3 sequences, less than 40% of which occur a single time. Of the sample, about 0.25% falls within the top ten clones.

Only healthy Caucasian donors were included. As to this clonotype: Its antigen is unknown. The input lacks base qualities; no much larger clone sits a single base away.

The sequenced sample consisted of cord blood. Rearrangement joined TRBV27 to TRBJ1-6, and the D gene may be TRBD1, 6 bases matching. The TCR sequence derives from a newborn girl in good health. The CDR3 sequence is CASRVGGPPSPLHF. The DNA reads as follows: TGTGCCAGCAGGGTGGGGGGGCCTCCTTCACCCCTCCACTTT.